The source of this T cell receptor beta chain is a study of blood T cell repertoires in COVID-19. Overall study context: Donors in the United States, Italy and Spain gave samples during acute or convalescent COVID-19. PBMCs, B-cell-depleted T cells, or T cells provided the cDNA or gDNA that made up the material.

CDR1 and CDR2 (germline): SGHVS, FQNEAQ. The CDR3 runs 14 residues. Germline trimming cut 5 bases from V and 8 bases from J; bases unmatched to any gene: 8. Sequencing used immunoSEQ multiplex PCR; TCRdb keeps in-frame clones, though not all of them. The table lists roughly 160,000 clones, 88% of them singletons. The receptor comes from a man aged 60 to 75 with acute or convalescent COVID-19. What was sequenced was peripheral blood. V is TRBV7-8 and J is TRBJ1-2, with 10 bases matching TRBD1. The CDR3: CASSPLTGGGGYTF. DNA of the CDR3: TGTGCCAGCAGCCCTTTGACAGGGGGCGGCGGCTACACCTTC.